This is a list of T cell receptor beta chains from one sample in a study of blood T cell repertoires in COVID-19. Measured with immunoSEQ multiplex PCR; TCRdb has only the in-frame clones, and not every one. Among a few hundred thousand clones listed, around four fifths were seen once. The sequenced sample consisted of peripheral blood. These receptors all come from a man aged 55 to 69 who had recovered from COVID-19. Each CDR3 is given with its conserved first and last residue. The order of the fields is D gene, clone size, J gene, V gene, CDR3 protein, CDR3 DNA. D genes are given only for firm matches. Only part of the rows carry a size: once, few, many, or a class if the clone is expanded.

>-|-|TRBJ1-2|TRBV6-1
CASSEAETVKIFNYGYTF
TGTGCCAGCAGTGAAGCTGAGACAGTAAAGATTTTTAACTATGGCTACACCTTC
>TRBD1|-|TRBJ2-1|TRBV5-1
CASRGQGAGEQFF
TGCGCCAGCAGAGGGCAGGGGGCGGGAGAGCAGTTCTTC
>TRBD2|-|TRBJ2-5|TRBV3-1/TRBV3-2
CASRRLAGETQYF
TGTGCCAGCCGACGCCTAGCGGGGGAGACCCAGTACTTC
>TRBD2|-|TRBJ2-1|TRBV9
CASSIAGENEQFF
TGTGCCAGCAGTATAGCGGGAGAGAATGAGCAGTTCTTC
>TRBD1|-|TRBJ1-3|TRBV19
CASGDRISGNTIYF
TGTGCCAGCGGGGACAGAATCTCTGGAAACACCATATATTTT
>-|once|TRBJ2-5|TRBV6-6
CASSYSMTMSETQYF
TGTGCCAGCAGTTACTCGATGACTATGTCGGAGACCCAGTACTTC
>-|-|TRBJ2-3|TRBV6-1
CASSESTSPETQYF
TGTGCCAGCAGTGAATCCACTAGCCCTGAGACGCAGTATTTT
>TRBD1|-|TRBJ1-3|TRBV30
CAWNRGQTGNTIYF
TGTGCCTGGAACAGGGGGCAGACTGGAAACACCATATATTTT
>-|-|TRBJ1-6|TRBV6-1
CASSETGRSSYNSPLHF
TGTGCCAGCAGTGAGACAGGAAGGAGCTCCTATAATTCACCCCTCCACTTT
>TRBD2|-|TRBJ2-4|TRBV6-5
CASSYTGGLAKNIQYF
TGTGCCAGCAGTTACACGGGGGGTTTAGCCAAAAACATTCAGTACTTC
>-|few|TRBJ2-6|TRBV3-1/TRBV3-2
CASTLASSGANVLTF
TGTGCCAGCACCCTGGCCAGCTCTGGGGCCAACGTCCTGACTTTC
>-|-|TRBJ1-2|TRBV30
CAWSPGQGSGYTF
TGTGCCTGGAGTCCGGGCCAGGGGTCTGGCTACACCTTC
>TRBD2|-|TRBJ2-7|TRBV6-1
CASSESASGRYEQYF
TGTGCCAGCAGTGAATCGGCTAGCGGGAGATACGAGCAGTACTTC
>-|-|TRBJ1-1|TRBV6-4
CASPSMLAGGTEAFF
TGTGCCAGCCCCTCCATGCTGGCGGGGGGGACTGAAGCTTTCTTT
>-|-|TRBJ2-5|TRBV15
CATTVGGEETQYF
TGTGCCACCACCGTAGGGGGGGAAGAGACCCAGTACTTC
>-|-|TRBJ1-5|TRBV7-8
CASSLEDTGWLGNQPQHF
TGTGCCAGCAGCTTAGAGGACACAGGGTGGTTGGGCAATCAGCCCCAGCATTTT
>-|-|TRBJ1-4|TRBV5-3
CARSPIGEGGNEKLFF
TGTGCCAGAAGCCCCATAGGGGAGGGGGGCAATGAAAAACTGTTTTTT
>TRBD2|-|TRBJ2-5|TRBV19
CASSMRTSGRETQYF
TGTGCCAGTAGTATGAGGACTAGCGGGAGGGAGACCCAGTACTTC
>TRBD1|-|TRBJ1-6|TRBV6-4
CASSDVQGQSPLHF
TGTGCCAGCAGTGATGTACAGGGGCAATCACCCCTCCACTTT
>-|few|TRBJ1-5|TRBV25-1
CASSGGGSQPQHF
TGTGCCAGCAGTGGAGGGGGAAGTCAGCCCCAGCATTTT
>-|-|TRBJ1-1|TRBV7-2
CASSLGGVSEAFF
TGTGCCAGCAGCTTAGGGGGCGTTTCTGAAGCTTTCTTT
>TRBD1|once|TRBJ2-2|TRBV19
CASSTDRGNTGELFF
TGTGCCAGTAGTACAGACAGGGGGAACACCGGGGAGCTGTTTTTT
>-|-|TRBJ2-7|TRBV7-2
CASSLVETYEQYF
TGTGCCAGCAGCTTAGTCGAGACCTACGAGCAGTACTTC
>-|-|TRBJ1-6|TRBV28
CASSLSRSSYNSPLHF
TGTGCCAGCAGTTTGAGCCGGAGCTCCTATAATTCACCCCTCCACTTT
>TRBD1|-|TRBJ2-7|TRBV7-6
CASSDGTGAYEQYF
TGTGCCAGCAGCGACGGGACAGGGGCCTACGAGCAGTACTTC
>-|-|TRBJ2-6|TRBV27
CASSQTSGANVLTF
TGTGCCAGCAGTCAAACATCTGGGGCCAACGTCCTGACTTTC
>TRBD1|-|TRBJ2-1|TRBV2
CASSSGTATNNEQFF
TGTGCCAGCAGTTCCGGGACAGCCACCAACAATGAGCAGTTCTTC
>TRBD2|-|TRBJ2-3|TRBV27
CASSRAGGLLDTQYF
TGTGCCAGCAGTCGAGCGGGGGGGCTTTTAGATACGCAGTATTTT
>-|-|TRBJ1-1|TRBV6-5
CASSWTGTPNTEAFF
TGTGCCAGCAGTTGGACCGGGACACCGAACACTGAAGCTTTCTTT
>-|-|TRBJ2-7|TRBV9
CASSVGQGLSEQYF
TGTGCCAGCAGCGTCGGGCAGGGGCTCAGCGAGCAGTACTTC
>TRBD1|-|TRBJ1-4|TRBV5-1
CASSLRTGVEKLFF
TGCGCCAGCAGCCTAAGGACAGGGGTTGAAAAACTGTTTTTT
>TRBD1|-|TRBJ2-1|TRBV19
CASSTGTGRKNEQFF
TGTGCCAGTAGCACCGGGACAGGGCGTAAAAATGAGCAGTTCTTC
>-|-|TRBJ2-1|TRBV7-2
CASSSLTSRGNEQFF
TGTGCCAGCAGTTCCTTGACTAGCAGGGGCAATGAGCAGTTCTTC
>-|once|TRBJ2-3|TRBV29-1
CSVGGVALGTDTQYF
TGCAGCGTTGGCGGGGTGGCTCTGGGCACAGATACGCAGTATTTT
>-|once|TRBJ1-1|TRBV6-5
CASSTGFTEGTEAFF
TGTGCCAGCAGTACCGGATTCACAGAGGGAACTGAAGCTTTCTTT
>-|-|TRBJ1-3|TRBV6-1
CASSDMGASSGNTIYF
TGTGCCAGCAGTGATATGGGGGCCTCTTCTGGAAACACCATATATTTT
>-|once|TRBJ2-7|TRBV5-1
CASSLEGYYEQYF
TGCGCCAGCAGCTTGGAGGGGTACTACGAGCAGTACTTC
>-|-|TRBJ1-2|TRBV3-1/TRBV3-2
CASSQSAARGGYTF
TGTGCCAGCAGCCAAAGCGCAGCCCGCGGTGGCTACACCTTC
>TRBD2|-|TRBJ2-1|TRBV7-6
CASSLALTSGANEQFF
TGTGCCAGCAGCTTAGCGCTGACTAGCGGGGCCAATGAGCAGTTCTTC
>-|-|TRBJ2-7|TRBV6-5
CASSYNGQTYEQYF
TGTGCCAGCAGTTACAACGGACAGACCTACGAGCAGTACTTC
>-|-|TRBJ2-1|TRBV29-1
CSVLAAGGHEQFF
TGCAGCGTTCTCGCCGCAGGGGGGCATGAGCAGTTCTTC
>TRBD1|-|TRBJ2-7|TRBV11-3
CASSASTGSEQYF
TGTGCCAGCAGCGCATCGACAGGGTCCGAGCAGTACTTC
>TRBD2|-|TRBJ2-2|TRBV6-6
CASSRFSGGNTGELFF
TGTGCCAGCAGCCGATTTAGCGGGGGGAACACCGGGGAGCTGTTTTTT
>-|-|TRBJ1-5|TRBV7-9
CASSSGYQPQHF
TGTGCCAGCAGCTCGGGATATCAGCCCCAGCATTTT
>-|-|TRBJ2-2|TRBV6-6
CASRRREKNTGELFF
TGTGCCAGCAGACGACGGGAGAAGAACACCGGGGAGCTGTTTTTT
>-|-|TRBJ1-1|TRBV11-2
CASREAVADTEAFF
TGTGCCAGCAGGGAGGCAGTGGCGGACACTGAAGCTTTCTTT
>-|-|TRBJ2-4|TRBV20-1
CSASMLAQAKNIQYF
TGCAGTGCTAGTATGTTAGCCCAAGCCAAAAACATTCAGTACTTC
>TRBD2|-|TRBJ2-7|TRBV3-1/TRBV3-2
CASSQTRAGLAYEQYF
TGTGCCAGCAGCCAAACCAGAGCGGGGCTAGCTTACGAGCAGTACTTC
>TRBD1|-|TRBJ2-2|TRBV5-6
CASSRDRANTGELFF
TGTGCCAGCAGTCGGGACAGGGCGAACACCGGGGAGCTGTTTTTT
>TRBD1|-|TRBJ1-2|TRBV6-1
CASSELWTGSGGYTF
TGTGCCAGCAGTGAGTTGTGGACAGGGAGTGGTGGCTACACCTTC
>-|-|TRBJ2-1|TRBV3-1/TRBV3-2
CASSQEGDWTSSYNEQFF
TGTGCCAGCAGCCAAGAAGGGGACTGGACGAGCTCCTACAATGAGCAGTTCTTC
>TRBD2|-|TRBJ2-7|TRBV4-1
CASSLRASPGGLSYEQYF
TGCGCCAGCAGCCTACGGGCTTCACCGGGGGGACTCTCCTACGAGCAGTACTTC
>TRBD1|-|TRBJ2-5|TRBV10-3
CAISDRGTGFQETQYF
TGTGCCATCAGTGACCGAGGGACAGGATTCCAAGAGACCCAGTACTTC
>TRBD2|-|TRBJ2-7|TRBV25-1
CASSDLGLAGTYEQYF
TGTGCCAGCAGTGATCTAGGACTAGCGGGAACTTACGAGCAGTACTTC
>-|-|TRBJ2-3|TRBV14
CASSQDGVRRADTQYF
TGTGCCAGCAGCCAAGACGGGGTCCGACGCGCAGATACGCAGTATTTT
>-|-|TRBJ2-1|TRBV9
CASSVVGGASYNEQFF
TGTGCCAGCAGCGTAGTTGGGGGGGCCTCCTACAATGAGCAGTTCTTC